A selection of T cell receptor beta chains follows, all from one sample in a study of long-term antiretroviral therapy in people with HIV. Some clones are missing from TCRdb's copy, which holds only in-frame ones; the method was immunoSEQ multiplex PCR. Counted here are 27,000 or so clones, 82% occurring once; the ten biggest clones make up about 10%. Sample: unsorted PBMCs, taken 0.8 years before starting antiretroviral therapy. The receptor source for this set is a young man with HIV. Both conserved end residues are part of each CDR3. The D gene is left open where the match is weak. Clone size appears in some rows only: once, few, many, or a class for an expanded clone.

clone_size	d_call	v_call	j_call	cdr3_nt	cdr3_aa
-	TRBD1	TRBV18	TRBJ2-7	TGTGCCAGCTCACCAGAAGGGGGCAGACACTACGAGCAGTACTTC	CASSPEGGRHYEQYF
-	TRBD2	TRBV4-1	TRBJ2-3	TGCGCCAGCAGTCGGGGGGACTCGTACACAGATACGCAGTATTTT	CASSRGDSYTDTQYF
-	TRBD1	TRBV5-1	TRBJ2-5	TGCGCCAGCAGTAGACAGGGATGGCAAGAGACCCAGTACTTC	CASSRQGWQETQYF
once	TRBD2	TRBV7-2	TRBJ2-7	TGTGCCAGCAGCGCCGGACTAGCGAACGAGCAGTACTTC	CASSAGLANEQYF
-	-	TRBV20-1	TRBJ1-3	TGCAGTGCTGAGTATCGAAACACCATATATTTT	CSAEYRNTIYF
-	TRBD1	TRBV4-1	TRBJ2-7	TGCGCCAGCAGCCTCCAGACAGGGAACGAGCAGTACTTC	CASSLQTGNEQYF
-	-	TRBV19	TRBJ1-1	TGTGCCAGTATACGGGGTGGAGCTGAAGCTTTCTTT	CASIRGGAEAFF
-	-	TRBV30	TRBJ2-7	TGTGCCTGGAGTGTAGGGGGGACCTACGAGCAGTACTTC	CAWSVGGTYEQYF
once	TRBD1	TRBV5-1	TRBJ1-2	TGCGCCAGCAGCTCGGGACAGGAGGTTGGCTACACCTTC	CASSSGQEVGYTF
-	-	TRBV21-1	TRBJ1-5	TGTGCCAGCAGGCTTGGCGGGGATCAGCCCCAGCATTTT	CASRLGGDQPQHF
medium-sized	-	TRBV30	TRBJ2-7	TGTGCCTGGAGTGTTGGGTTGTCCTCCTACGAGCAGTACTTC	CAWSVGLSSYEQYF
-	-	TRBV4-2	TRBJ1-3	TGTGCCAGCAGCCCCAGCGGGGGGCCAGGCTCTGGAAACACCATATATTTT	CASSPSGGPGSGNTIYF
-	-	TRBV15	TRBJ2-1	TGTGCCACCAGCAGAGGCCTCGAACCGGGACATGATCACAATGAGCAGTTCTTC	CATSRGLEPGHDHNEQFF
-	-	TRBV10-3	TRBJ2-3	TGTGCCATCAGTGAGGGGGGCAGAGATACGCAGTATTTT	CAISEGGRDTQYF
-	-	TRBV7-9	TRBJ1-6	TGTGCCAGCGGGGGACCCAATAATTCACCCCTCCACTTT	CASGGPNNSPLHF
-	TRBD1	TRBV4-2	TRBJ1-1	TGTGCCAGCAGCCAGGAAACTGGACAGGGGCGTGAAGCTTTCTTT	CASSQETGQGREAFF
-	-	TRBV29-1	TRBJ1-1	TGCAGCGTTGAACTGGGAGGCACTGAAGCTTTCTTT	CSVELGGTEAFF
-	TRBD2	TRBV7-8	TRBJ2-7	TGTGCCAGCAGCTTATCGGGGAGGGTAGCCTACGAGCAGTACTTC	CASSLSGRVAYEQYF
-	-	TRBV30	TRBJ2-7	TGTGCCTGGAACTGGGATAATTCCTACGAGCAGTACTTC	CAWNWDNSYEQYF
-	TRBD1	TRBV27	TRBJ1-5	TGTGCCAGCAGTCTCAGCCAGGGGGGACATCAGCCCCAGCATTTT	CASSLSQGGHQPQHF
-	-	TRBV30	TRBJ1-1	TGTGCCTGGAGTGTACTGGGGGGGAGGAACACTGAAGCTTTCTTT	CAWSVLGGRNTEAFF
-	-	TRBV7-8	TRBJ1-2	TGTGCCAGCAGCCCAGGGATGAACTATGGCTACACCTTC	CASSPGMNYGYTF
-	-	TRBV7-2	TRBJ1-1	TGTGCCAGCAGCTTAGACCTATGGGGGGCGACCGACACTGAAGCTTTCTTT	CASSLDLWGATDTEAFF
few	-	TRBV19	TRBJ1-5	TGTGCCAGTAGTCCCGGGGGAGGCAATCAGCCCCAGCATTTT	CASSPGGGNQPQHF
-	TRBD1	TRBV28	TRBJ2-7	TGTGCCAGCAGCACCGGGACAGGGCCCTACGAGCAGTACTTC	CASSTGTGPYEQYF
-	TRBD2	TRBV7-6	TRBJ2-2	TGTGCCAGCAGCTTAGTGGTCGGGGGGGCCCCATTCCGGGAGCTGTTTTTT	CASSLVVGGAPFRELFF
once	-	TRBV18	TRBJ1-5	TGTGCCAGCTCACCAGAGGACGGGGGCAATCAGCCCCAGCATTTT	CASSPEDGGNQPQHF
-	TRBD2	TRBV5-1	TRBJ2-3	TGCGCCAGCAGCTTCGGACTAGCGGGACTCACAGATACGCAGTATTTT	CASSFGLAGLTDTQYF
-	TRBD2	TRBV6-1	TRBJ2-7	TGTGCCAGCAGTGAAGAACTAGCGGGCCCCTACGAGCAGTACTTC	CASSEELAGPYEQYF
-	-	TRBV9	TRBJ2-7	TGTGCCAGCAGCGTAGCTGGAGGGGTGGGCTACGAGCAGTACTTC	CASSVAGGVGYEQYF
once	TRBD1	TRBV19	TRBJ2-6	TGTGCCAGTAGTGGGCCGATCACCGGGACAGGGGTAACTTGGAACTCTGGGGCCAACGTCCTGACTTTC	CASSGPITGTGVTWNSGANVLTF
-	TRBD1	TRBV27	TRBJ2-7	TGTGCCAGCAGTTTCGGACAGGGAGTGGACGAGCAGTACTTC	CASSFGQGVDEQYF
-	-	TRBV2	TRBJ2-7	TGTGCCAGCGCCTCGATGGGAAATTCCCGTTACGAGCAGTACTTC	CASASMGNSRYEQYF
-	TRBD2	TRBV7-3	TRBJ2-7	TGTGCCAGCAGCTTAGCGGGAGGCTCCTACGAGCAGTACTTC	CASSLAGGSYEQYF
-	-	TRBV6-5	TRBJ1-1	TGTGCCAGCAGTTACTCATCCAGGGGTGGCACTGAAGCTTTCTTT	CASSYSSRGGTEAFF
medium-sized	-	TRBV27	TRBJ2-7	TGTGCCAGCAGTTTTTCTAGCTCCTACGAGCAGTACTTC	CASSFSSSYEQYF
-	-	TRBV6-5	TRBJ1-5	TGTGCCAGCAGCACGGGACTGCGGAATCAGCCCCAGCATTTT	CASSTGLRNQPQHF
-	TRBD1	TRBV28	TRBJ2-4	TGTGCCACCAAAGCCGGGACAGGGGCCAGGAACATTCAGTACTTC	CATKAGTGARNIQYF
-	-	TRBV7-8	TRBJ2-2	TGTGCCAGCAGCCTCGGGACCGGGGAGCTGTTTTTT	CASSLGTGELFF
-	TRBD1	TRBV30	TRBJ2-6	TGTGCCTGGAGTGACCTGACAGGGGCTGTCCTGACTTTC	CAWSDLTGAVLTF
-	-	TRBV12-5	TRBJ1-2	TGTGCTAGTGGTTTCGGGACCCAATGGAGAGGTGGCTACACCTTC	CASGFGTQWRGGYTF
-	TRBD2	TRBV19	TRBJ2-3	TGTGCCAGTAGTCCTAGCGGGAGACTAGATACGCAGTATTTT	CASSPSGRLDTQYF
-	TRBD1	TRBV7-8	TRBJ1-5	TGTGCCAGCAGCTTAAGGGGCAGGGGGCGTCAGCCCCAGCATTTT	CASSLRGRGRQPQHF
few	-	TRBV4-1	TRBJ2-1	TGCGCCAGCAGCCTACAGGGAGAGAATGAGCAGTTCTTC	CASSLQGENEQFF
-	-	TRBV7-9	TRBJ1-2	TGTGCCAGCAGCTTTTCCGGGACGGTCTATGGCTACACCTTC	CASSFSGTVYGYTF
-	-	TRBV7-6	TRBJ2-2	TGTGCCAGCAGCCCGGGAGCCCTGTTTTTT	CASSPGALFF
few	-	TRBV4-1	TRBJ1-2	TGCGCCAGCAGGGGGGGCGGCTATGGCTACACCTTC	CASRGGGYGYTF
-	-	TRBV28	TRBJ1-3	TGTGCCAGCAGTTTTGCGGGGGCATCGGGCGGAAACACCATATATTTT	CASSFAGASGGNTIYF
-	-	TRBV2	TRBJ1-4	TGTGCCAGCAGATACAGTGCAACTAATGAAAAACTGTTTTTT	CASRYSATNEKLFF
once	TRBD1	TRBV30	TRBJ1-4	TGTGCCTGCGATCCCCCCTGGAACAGGGGATCCCCCACCGAACTGTTTTTT	CACDPPWNRGSPTELFF
-	TRBD2	TRBV13	TRBJ2-1	TGTGCCAGCAGCTTAGGTACTAGCGGGAGAAGGGACAATGAGCAGTTCTTC	CASSLGTSGRRDNEQFF
-	-	TRBV9	TRBJ1-2	TGTGCCAGCAGCGAGCTCTCTTGGGGCTATGGCTACACCTTC	CASSELSWGYGYTF
-	TRBD1	TRBV2	TRBJ2-7	TGTGCCAGCAGGGGACCGGGACAGGATTCCTACGAGCAGTACTTC	CASRGPGQDSYEQYF
-	-	TRBV27	TRBJ2-7	TGTGCCAGCAGTGGACTAAGCTACGAGCAGTACTTC	CASSGLSYEQYF
-	-	TRBV6-6	TRBJ2-3	TGTGCCAGCAGTAAACCTCAGCGGCACGGGGATACGCAGTATTTT	CASSKPQRHGDTQYF
-	TRBD1	TRBV5-1	TRBJ2-3	TGCGCCAGCAGCTTGAGAATCGGACAGGGGGTCCAAAATACGCAGTATTTT	CASSLRIGQGVQNTQYF
-	-	TRBV7-9	TRBJ1-1	TGTGCCAGCAGCGGGGGGGGCACTGAAGCTTTCTTT	CASSGGGTEAFF
-	-	TRBV28	TRBJ1-4	TGTGCCAGCAACGGTGCAACTAATGAAAAACTGTTTTTT	CASNGATNEKLFF
-	TRBD1	TRBV7-3	TRBJ1-1	TGTGCCAGCAGCTCAGGGACAGGGATGGAAGCTTTCTTT	CASSSGTGMEAFF
-	-	TRBV6-5	TRBJ1-1	TGTGCCAGCCACAGGGAGGACACTGAAGCTTTCTTT	CASHREDTEAFF